A single sample gave rise to the 27 T cell receptor beta chains below, sequenced in a study of human CD8 memory T cell subsets (dated by TCRdb to the early 2020s). A Human TCR Profiling Kit was used to prepare UMI-labeled 5' RACE TCRbeta libraries. Based on TCRdb reprocessing of the reads, there is one entry per CDR3 protein sequence, and DNA is missing. The sample's table lists a count of some 10,000 distinct CDR3 sequences. Of the sample, 20% to 25% falls within the top ten clones. The material sequenced was CD8+ T cells from PBMCs. All receptors derive from a human donor in good health.

The chain joins TRBV7-9 to TRBJ2-7; checking the TCRdb D call of TRBD1 is not possible without DNA. The CDR3 sequence is 14 residues long. Germline V gene sequence: CDR1 SEHNR, CDR2 FQNEAQ (reference sequence). The CDR3 loop reads CASRPGTGNYEQYF.

V is TRBV7-9 and J is TRBJ2-2; the D gene TCRdb calls, TRBD1, cannot be checked with no DNA. The germline V gene has CDR1 SEHNR and CDR2 FQNEAQ (reference sequence). The CDR3 is 17 residues long. CDR3 residues: CASNHRDRAPNTGELFF.

Frequency places this clonotype as medium-sized. The chain uses TRBV11-2 and TRBJ2-3; TCRdb's D gene call, TRBD2, goes unchecked for lack of DNA. Germline-derived CDR1 and CDR2 are SGHAT and FQNNGV. The CDR3 spans 16 residues. The CDR3 reads CASSLRAGGSTDTQYF. Drawing the rest from reference TRBV11-2 and TRBJ2-3, the complete variable domain is EAGVAQSPRYKIIEKRQSVAFWCNPISGHATLYWYQQILGQGPKLLIQFQNNGVVDDSQLPKDRFSAERLKGVDSTLKIQPAKLEDSAVYLCASSLRAGGSTDTQYFGPGTRLTVL.

This clonotype registers medium-sized by frequency. V gene TRBV20-1 combines with J gene TRBJ2-7; checking the TCRdb D call of TRBD1 is not possible without DNA. Germline values: CDR1 DFQATT, CDR2 SNEGSKA (reference sequence). This CDR3 is 15 amino acids long. CDR3 residues: CSARDLAGRTYEQYF.

The J gene is TRBJ2-3, the V gene TRBV20-1; the D call from TCRdb, TRBD2, cannot be confirmed without DNA. Germline V gene sequence: CDR1 DFQATT, CDR2 SNEGSKA (reference sequence). The CDR3 totals 15 residues. The CDR3 sequence is CSGRSLHQAPDTQYF.

This clonotype shows up as medium-sized (0.01 to 0.1%) by frequency. The chain has TRBV12-3 or TRBV12-4 and TRBJ2-5; the D call from TCRdb, TRBD2, cannot be confirmed without DNA. The CDR3 contains 16 residues. The CDR3 region is CASSPLSGGARETQYF.

V and J are TRBV30 and TRBJ1-1. CDR1 and CDR2 (germline): GTSNPN, SVGIG (reference sequence). The CDR3 sequence is 13 residues long. This CDR3 reads CAWSPGGDTEAFF.

V and J are TRBV5-1 and TRBJ2-1; TCRdb's D gene call, TRBD2, goes unchecked for lack of DNA. This CDR3 region has 14 residues. The germline CDR1 and CDR2 sequences are SGHRS and YFSETQ. The CDR3 reads CASSLWRGYNEQFF.

The CDR3 loop is CASSLAGGQQETQYF. This chain connects TRBV4-2 to TRBJ2-5; TCRdb's assignment of TRBD2 cannot be checked, as there is no DNA. Per germline, CDR1 LGHNA and CDR2 YNFKEQ. The CDR3 loop spans 15 amino acids.

V usage is TRBV4-3 and J usage is TRBJ2-7; TCRdb's assignment of TRBD2 cannot be checked, as there is no DNA. Germline loops: CDR1 LGHNA, CDR2 YSLEER. There are 18 residues in the CDR3. This CDR3 reads CASSQDFNVAGAGYEQYF.

The gene calls are TRBV6-2 or TRBV6-3 and TRBJ1-1. This CDR3 comprises 14 residues. CDR1 MNHEY and CDR2 SVGEGT come from the germline V gene. The chain's CDR3 is CASSYFVSYTEAFF.

V is TRBV5-1 and J is TRBJ2-7; there is no DNA to check the TCRdb D call of TRBD1. This CDR3 is built from 13 residues. Germline CDR1 SGHRS, CDR2 YFSETQ. CDR3 loop: CASSLTGEGEQYF.

V is TRBV7-2 and J is TRBJ1-1; there is no DNA to check the TCRdb D call of TRBD1. The CDR3 length is 15 residues. CDR1 and CDR2 (germline): SGHTA, FQGNSA. CDR3 residues: CASSPPFGSNTEAFF.

This chain's CDR3 is CASSQDGGTSGYEQYF. This chain connects TRBV4-1 to TRBJ2-7; TCRdb designates TRBD2, a call that cannot be tested without DNA. Germline V lookup: CDR1 MGHRA, CDR2 YSYEKL. The CDR3 contains 16 residues.

The CDR3 spells CASSLGQNTGELFF. The chain links TRBV7-6 to TRBJ2-2. The length of the CDR3 is 14 residues. CDR1 SGHVS and CDR2 FNYEAQ come from the germline V gene.

This clonotype shows up as medium-sized by frequency. The chain links TRBV4-2 to TRBJ1-2; TCRdb outputs TRBD1, but without DNA this stays unchecked. This CDR3 contains 18 residues. Germline-derived CDR1 and CDR2 are LGHNA and YNFKEQ. The CDR3 reads CASSQDGGTLTGAYGYTF.

The genes are TRBV12-3 or TRBV12-4 and TRBJ1-5; the TCRdb call, TRBD1, lacks DNA for checking. The CDR3 loop spans 14 amino acids. The CDR3 reads CASSLGQGNQPQHF.

V and J are TRBV2 and TRBJ2-7. The CDR3 contains 12 residues. The germline V gene has CDR1 SNHLY and CDR2 FYNNEI. CDR3 protein: CASSESGNEQYF.

The J gene is TRBJ2-5, the V gene TRBV29-1. The germline CDR1 and CDR2 sequences are SQVTM and ANQGSEA. The CDR3 loop spans 12 amino acids. The CDR3 sequence: CSVEIVRETQYF.

The chain has TRBV12-3 or TRBV12-4 and TRBJ2-3; TCRdb lists TRBD1, though no DNA is available to test this call. This CDR3 has 13 residues. This CDR3 is CASSFGHTDTQYF.

This chain connects TRBV23-1 to TRBJ2-5. TRBV23-1 is an ORF, with its function uncertain. This CDR3 is 15 amino acids long. The CDR3 loop reads CASRYPLTPTETQYF.

This sequence joins TRBV2 and TRBJ2-5; there is no DNA to check the TCRdb D call of TRBD2. Germline V gives CDR1 SNHLY, CDR2 FYNNEI. This CDR3 contains 14 residues. CDR3 region: CASSDTGGLETQYF.

The V call is TRBV20-1, the J call TRBJ2-7. Germline values: CDR1 DFQATT, CDR2 SNEGSKA (reference sequence). The CDR3 loop spans 13 amino acids. CDR3 amino acids: CSAGRSGYYEQYF.

The V and J genes are TRBV5-4 and TRBJ1-2; TCRdb picks TRBD1, but there is no DNA to check that call. The CDR3 is made up of 14 amino acids. Germline CDR1 SGHNT, CDR2 YYREEE (reference sequence). Here the CDR3 reads CASSRDRADYGYTF.

This clonotype is medium-sized by frequency. The chain is built from TRBV20-1 and TRBJ1-5; there is no DNA to check the TCRdb D call of TRBD1. The germline CDR1 and CDR2 sequences are DFQATT and SNEGSKA (reference sequence). The CDR3 consists of 15 residues. CDR3 in amino acids: CSATYGDRLNQPQHF.

The chain uses TRBV19 and TRBJ2-7; as DNA is missing, the TRBD1 call by TCRdb cannot be tested. CDR3 length: 12 residues. In germline, CDR1 is LNHDA, CDR2 SQIVND (reference sequence). The CDR3 spells CASGTGGTEQYF.

J is TRBJ2-1 and V is TRBV28. Germline values: CDR1 MDHEN, CDR2 SYDVKM. This CDR3 is built from 12 residues. The CDR3 region is CASSMGYNEQFF.